Below, 20 T cell receptor beta chains from the same sample are listed, as sequenced in a study of blood T cell repertoires in COVID-19. Using immunoSEQ multiplex PCR, the repertoire was profiled, and TCRdb retains in-frame clones only, with some absent. This table has about 46,000 clones, approximately 84% appearing once. Sequencing was performed on peripheral blood. These receptors all stem from a man between 60 and 75 years old with acute or convalescent COVID-19.

This chain uses TRBV7-9 with TRBJ1-1, with TRBD1 matching over 7 bases. The CDR3 contains 15 residues. Germline lookup yields CDR1 SEHNR and CDR2 FQNEAQ (reference sequence). V trimming: 0 bases; J trimming: 4 bases; junction bases outside the gene matches: 5. The CDR3 loop reads CASSLASAGGTEAFF. The CDR3 DNA is TGTGCCAGCAGCTTAGCGAGTGCAGGGGGCACTGAAGCTTTCTTT.

This clone appeared a few times. This chain joins TRBV9 and TRBJ2-5; TRBD2 is a possible D gene (7 bases). CDR3 size: 14 residues. The germline V gene has CDR1 SGDLS and CDR2 YYNGEE. V lost 4 bases, J lost 5 bases, and 15 bases lay in between. The CDR3 sequence is CASSPEGGRETQYF. The CDR3 region has the DNA TGTGCCAGCAGCCCAGAGGGGGGGAGGGAGACCCAGTACTTC.

The rearrangement joins TRBV2 to TRBJ1-4; D might be TRBD1 (5 bases). Deletions cut 2 bases from V and 6 bases from J, with 10 bases between. This CDR3 comprises 14 residues. Germline CDR1 and CDR2: SNHLY and FYNNEI. The CDR3 sequence is CASSELGPYEKLFF. DNA for the CDR3: TGTGCCAGCAGTGAACTGGGGCCATATGAAAAACTGTTTTTT.

The CDR3 DNA follows: TGTGCCAGCAGTTACGTTGGGAGGGGTTCCTACAATGAGCAGTTCTTC. It codes for CASSYVGRGSYNEQFF. The genes are TRBV6-5 and TRBJ2-1; TRBD2 matches 7 bases. The CDR3 is 16 amino acids. CDR1 and CDR2 from the germline V gene are MNHEY and SVGAGI. The V and J ends lost 2 bases and 1 base, in that order; junction bases with no gene match: 5.

CDR3 region: CATSEGPAPDTQYF. In DNA form, the CDR3 reads TGTGCCACCAGTGAGGGCCCGGCGCCAGATACGCAGTATTTT. The chain couples TRBV24-1 to TRBJ2-3; D not resolved. The germline V gene encodes CDR1 KGHDR and CDR2 SFDVKD. Trimming removed 4 bases at V and 4 bases at J, with 11 bases between. The CDR3 consists of 14 residues.

The J gene is TRBJ1-2, the V gene TRBV20-1; 8 bases align to TRBD1. Losses at the gene ends were 3 bases for V and 1 base for J; bases not matched to a gene: 1. Germline V gene sequence: CDR1 DFQATT, CDR2 SNEGSKA (reference sequence). The CDR3 spans 13 residues. The CDR3 nucleotides are TGCAGTGCTAGTACAGGGGGTAACTATGGCTACACCTTC. Its protein product is CSASTGGNYGYTF.

The V call is TRBV9, the J call TRBJ1-1; D is uncertain. The CDR3 extends over 15 amino acids. Looked up from germline, CDR1 is SGDLS and CDR2 is YYNGEE. Trimming took 0 bases from V and 4 from J, leaving 13 bases between them. The CDR3 nucleotides are TGTGCCAGCAGCGTAGGTTTTGGTGAGGGCACTGAAGCTTTCTTT. This encodes CASSVGFGEGTEAFF.

The genes are TRBV2 and TRBJ1-1; no clear D gene. CDR3 length: 13 residues. The germline CDR1 and CDR2 sequences are SNHLY and FYNNEI. The ends were cut back, 3 bases at V and 1 base at J, with 6 bases in the middle. This CDR3 is CASSDHKNTEAFF. CDR3 in DNA: TGTGCCAGCAGTGATCACAAGAACACTGAAGCTTTCTTT. Based on the CDR3 plus reference TRBV2 and TRBJ1-1, the full variable domain is EPEVTQTPSHQVTQMGQEVILRCVPISNHLYFYWYRQILGQKVEFLVSFYNNEISEKSEIFDDQFSVERPDGSNFTLKIRSTKLEDSAMYFCASSDHKNTEAFFGQGTRLTVV.

The rearrangement uses TRBV7-2 and TRBJ1-5; D remains ambiguous. V was pared by 1 base and J by 3 bases, with 7 bases between. The CDR3 is made up of 14 amino acids. Germline CDR1 is SGHTA and CDR2 is FQGNSA. This CDR3 reads CASSLGESNQPQHF. The CDR3 DNA sequence: TGTGCCAGCAGCTTAGGGGAGTCCAATCAGCCCCAGCATTTT.

This rearrangement joins TRBV10-1 to TRBJ1-1; D gene unclear. CDR1 and CDR2 from the germline V gene are WNHNN and SYGVQD (reference sequence). V dropped 6 bases and J dropped 7 bases, with 9 bases sitting between them. This CDR3 spans 11 amino acids. The CDR3 loop is CASRLSYEAFF. The CDR3 nucleotides are TGCGCCAGCAGATTATCTTATGAAGCTTTCTTT.

This chain uses TRBV27 with TRBJ1-6; 8 bases are a match to TRBD1. After removal of 4 bases from V and 0 bases from J, the junction contained 5 bases not matched to a gene. This CDR3 contains 17 residues. From germline, CDR1 is MNHEY and CDR2 SMNVEV (reference sequence). The CDR3 is CASSSRTGLSYNSPLHF. The CDR3 DNA is TGTGCCAGCAGTTCCCGGACAGGGCTCTCCTATAATTCACCCCTCCACTTT.

The chain has TRBV12-3 or TRBV12-4 and TRBJ1-1; perhaps TRBD1 as D (6 bases). The CDR3 consists of 12 residues. Deletions cut 6 bases from V and 9 bases from J, with 14 bases between. CDR3 bases: TGTGCCAGCAGCCGATCAGGGGACCAAGCTTTCTTT. As protein: CASSRSGDQAFF.

The rearrangement uses TRBV24-1 and TRBJ2-3; the D is unclear. Germline V CDR1 and CDR2: KGHDR, SFDVKD. V was clipped by 7 bases and J by 3 bases, with 4 bases between them. This CDR3 region has 11 residues. The CDR3 here is CATSQTDTQYF. The CDR3 DNA follows: TGTGCCACCAGCCAAACAGATACGCAGTATTTT.

The genes are TRBV5-1 and TRBJ1-4, with TRBD1 as a possible D gene (5 bases). CDR1 is SGHRS, CDR2 YFSETQ, per germline. The V end was cut by 2 bases, the J end by 8 bases, with 16 bases between. There are 15 residues in the CDR3. The CDR3 bases are TGCGCCAGCAGCTTTGAAGGCCAGGGAAACGAAAAACTGTTTTTT. Its translation is CASSFEGQGNEKLFF.

The chain recombines TRBV5-4 with TRBJ1-2; maybe TRBD1 (6 bases). V was trimmed by 0 bases and J by 4 bases, leaving 13 bases between them. The CDR3 spans 15 residues. Germline V gene sequence: CDR1 SGHNT, CDR2 YYREEE (reference sequence). The CDR3 loop reads CASSLGGQSLYGYTF. For the CDR3, the DNA is TGTGCCAGCAGCTTGGGAGGACAGTCACTCTATGGCTACACCTTC.

The V call is TRBV5-4, the J call TRBJ2-5; TRBD2 agrees at 9 bases. V lost 0 bases, J lost 9 bases, and 15 bases stayed unmatched. Germline loops: CDR1 SGHNT, CDR2 YYREEE (reference sequence). The CDR3 contains 17 residues. This chain's CDR3 is CASSLVLLAGRASAQYF. The CDR3 coding sequence is TGTGCCAGCAGCTTGGTATTACTAGCGGGCCGTGCAAGTGCCCAGTACTTC.

The genes are TRBV25-1 and TRBJ1-6; 7 nucleotides line up with TRBD1. CDR1 MGHDK and CDR2 SYGVNS come from the germline V gene. The CDR3 totals 18 residues. Trimming cost V 2 bases and J 2 bases; bases outside gene matches: 9. The CDR3 loop is CASSEPQTGNPYNSPLHF. CDR3 nucleotides: TGTGCCAGCAGTGAACCCCAGACAGGGAACCCCTATAATTCACCCCTCCACTTT.

The table lists this clone with a count of one. The rearrangement uses TRBV5-1 and TRBJ1-1, with 8 positions matching TRBD1. V shed 0 bases and J 6 bases; nucleotides not matched to a gene: 4. CDR1 SGHRS and CDR2 YFSETQ come from the germline V gene. CDR3 length: 14 amino acids. The CDR3 coding sequence is TGCGCCAGCAGCTTGGACGGGACAGGAGCTGAAGCTTTCTTT. This codes for CASSLDGTGAEAFF.

This chain connects TRBV19 to TRBJ1-4; TRBD1 is a possible D gene (5 bases). The CDR3 runs to 15 residues. Trimming cost V 6 bases and J 6 bases, with 17 bases left between them. CDR1 LNHDA and CDR2 SQIVND come from the germline V gene (reference sequence). CDR3 DNA sequence: TGTGCCAGTAGCCCTAGACCCAAAGGGGATGAAAAACTGTTTTTT. Residues: CASSPRPKGDEKLFF.

This clone came up a few times. The V call is TRBV23-1, the J call TRBJ1-5, with 7 bases matching TRBD1. TRBV23-1 is noted as an ORF with a role that remains uncertain. Germline trimming cut 8 bases from V and 5 bases from J; bases unmatched to any gene: 18. The CDR3 runs to 17 residues. This CDR3 reads CASSFPSQGKMDQPQHF. CDR3 nucleotides: TGCGCCAGCTCCTTTCCTTCACAGGGGAAAATGGATCAGCCCCAGCATTTT.